This is a list of T cell receptor beta chains from one sample in a study of blood T cell repertoires in COVID-19. Using immunoSEQ multiplex PCR, the repertoire was profiled, and TCRdb retains in-frame clones only, with some absent. This sample carries about 220,000 clones, 70% to 85% of them seen once, and the ten largest clones take approximately 3.6%. Specimen: PBMCs or T cells enriched from blood (not recorded which). All receptors come from a woman aged 55-70 years who had recovered from COVID-19. CDR3s include the opening cysteine and the closing phenylalanine or tryptophan. The order of the fields is J gene, V gene, D gene, clone size, CDR3 length, CDR3 DNA, CDR3 protein. D genes are given only for firm matches. Rows may omit the clone size; those that give it use once, few, many or a size class.

J: TRBJ2-7; V: TRBV6-6; D: TRBD2; size: .; length: 18; DNA: TGTGCCAGCAGTCCTGGACTAGCGGGGGGCCGATTTTCCTACGAGCAGTACTTC; CDR3: CASSPGLAGGRFSYEQYF
J: TRBJ2-1; V: TRBV27; D: .; size: .; length: 16; DNA: TGTGCCAGCAGTTTATCACAGCCCACAAGTTACAATGAGCAGTTCTTC; CDR3: CASSLSQPTSYNEQFF
J: TRBJ1-6; V: TRBV6-5; D: TRBD1; size: .; length: 15; DNA: TGTGCCAGCAGTAATCCGACAGGGGGCCCTTCACCCCTCCACTTT; CDR3: CASSNPTGGPSPLHF
J: TRBJ2-1; V: TRBV5-6; D: .; size: .; length: 16; DNA: TGTGCCAGCAGCTTGGTTCGGGGTGTCTCCTACAATGAGCAGTTCTTC; CDR3: CASSLVRGVSYNEQFF
J: TRBJ2-7; V: TRBV11-3; D: TRBD1; size: .; length: 14; DNA: TGTGCCAGCAGCTTAGGGGACAGATCCTACGAGCAGTACTTC; CDR3: CASSLGDRSYEQYF
J: TRBJ1-2; V: TRBV18; D: TRBD1; size: .; length: 15; DNA: TGTGCCAGCTCACCACCGGGACAGGGGGCATATGGCTACACCTTC; CDR3: CASSPPGQGAYGYTF
J: TRBJ1-4; V: TRBV5-1; D: .; size: few; length: 16; DNA: TGCGCCAGCAGCAGACTAGGCCCGGCAACTAATGAAAAACTGTTTTTT; CDR3: CASSRLGPATNEKLFF
J: TRBJ1-3; V: TRBV2; D: TRBD1; size: .; length: 15; DNA: TGTGCCAGCAGTGAAAAGGGGGCTGCGGGAAACACCATATATTTT; CDR3: CASSEKGAAGNTIYF
J: TRBJ2-5; V: TRBV12-5; D: TRBD1; size: .; length: 15; DNA: TGTGCTAGTGGTCGTCCCGGGACAGGGGTAGAGACCCAGTACTTC; CDR3: CASGRPGTGVETQYF
J: TRBJ1-5; V: TRBV6-2/TRBV6-3; D: TRBD1; size: medium-sized; length: 16; DNA: TGTGCCAGCAGCTCACCGTGGGACAGATCCAATCAGCCCCAGCATTTT; CDR3: CASSSPWDRSNQPQHF
J: TRBJ2-1; V: TRBV24-1; D: .; size: .; length: 13; DNA: TGTGCCACCTCAGATTCATCCTACAATGAGCAGTTCTTC; CDR3: CATSDSSYNEQFF
J: TRBJ2-5; V: TRBV5-1; D: TRBD1; size: .; length: 16; DNA: TGCGCCAGCAGCCTATTGACAGGGTTCGACCAAGAGACCCAGTACTTC; CDR3: CASSLLTGFDQETQYF
J: TRBJ2-2; V: TRBV15; D: TRBD2; size: .; length: 18; DNA: TGTGCCACCAGCAGGGGACTAGCGGGAGGTTTGAACACCGGGGAGCTGTTTTTT; CDR3: CATSRGLAGGLNTGELFF
J: TRBJ2-3; V: TRBV10-1; D: TRBD1; size: .; length: 18; DNA: TGCGCCAGCAACCGAAGGGGTGGGGGACAGGGTGACACAGATACGCAGTATTTT; CDR3: CASNRRGGGQGDTDTQYF
J: TRBJ2-2; V: TRBV5-4; D: TRBD2; size: .; length: 14; DNA: TGTGCCAGCAGGTCCACTAGCGGGGGAGGGGAGCTGTTTTTT; CDR3: CASRSTSGGGELFF
J: TRBJ2-3; V: TRBV7-2; D: TRBD2; size: once; length: 16; DNA: TGTGCCAGCAGACAGGGAACTAGCGGAAGCACAGATACGCAGTATTTT; CDR3: CASRQGTSGSTDTQYF
J: TRBJ2-5; V: TRBV19; D: TRBD2; size: .; length: 17; DNA: TGTGCCAGTAGTACCCCCCGTAGCGGGAGTAGGACGGAGACCCAGTACTTC; CDR3: CASSTPRSGSRTETQYF
J: TRBJ2-5; V: TRBV2; D: .; size: .; length: 15; DNA: TGTGCCAGCAGTGAAACCCGGGGGGCACCGGAGACCCAGTACTTC; CDR3: CASSETRGAPETQYF
J: TRBJ2-1; V: TRBV3-1/TRBV3-2; D: TRBD2; size: once; length: 16; DNA: TGTGCCAGCAGCCAAGTAGGACTAGCGGGGTACAATGAGCAGTTCTTC; CDR3: CASSQVGLAGYNEQFF
J: TRBJ1-1; V: TRBV5-1; D: TRBD1; size: .; length: 15; DNA: TGCGCCAGCAGCTTGAGGACAGGGCCACGCACTGAAGCTTTCTTT; CDR3: CASSLRTGPRTEAFF